A selection of T cell receptor beta chains follows, all from one sample in a study of cytomegalovirus exposure and HLA in healthy donors. Profiled with immunoSEQ multiplex PCR; TCRdb holds only in-frame clones, not every one. This sample contains around 57,000 clones. Sequencing was carried out using PBMCs. Receptor source: a woman in her 50s in good health and CMV-seropositive. Each CDR3 is given with its conserved first and last residue. The D gene is left open where the match is weak.

TGTGCCAGCAGTTTGGTGGCAGCGAACTATGGCTACACCTTC	CASSLVAANYGYTF	TRBV27	.	TRBJ1-2
TGTGCCAGCAGCCAAGATGCGGGCTACCAAGAGACCCAGTACTTC	CASSQDAGYQETQYF	TRBV4-2	.	TRBJ2-5
TGTGCCAGCAGCTCTGCGGGAGGGCCGGGTGAGCAGTTCTTC	CASSSAGGPGEQFF	TRBV5-6	TRBD2	TRBJ2-1
TGTGCCAGCGACACTACCCGGGACAGGATTTTT	CASDTTRDRIF	TRBV7-3	TRBD1	TRBJ1-4
TGTGCCAGCAGCCCGGGTGGGTTGAACACTGAAGCTTTCTTT	CASSPGGLNTEAFF	TRBV11-2	.	TRBJ1-1
TGTGCCAGCAGCCACGGGGGGGGGATTTCCTACGAGCAGTACTTC	CASSHGGGISYEQYF	TRBV7-9	TRBD2	TRBJ2-7
TGTGCCAGCAGTCCCCGTCTAGCGAGGGAGACCCAGTACTTC	CASSPRLARETQYF	TRBV28	.	TRBJ2-5
TGTGCCAGCAGTTTACCGGGAGGCTCTTACGAGCAGTACTTC	CASSLPGGSYEQYF	TRBV28	TRBD2	TRBJ2-7
TGTGCCAGCTCCTTGGACAGGGTTGGAAACACCATATATTTT	CASSLDRVGNTIYF	TRBV28	TRBD1	TRBJ1-3
TGTGCCAGCAGTGAATATGGACAGGGAAATTCACCCCTCCACTTT	CASSEYGQGNSPLHF	TRBV6-1	TRBD1	TRBJ1-6
TGTGCCAGCTCACCAGGAAGGGGGCAAGAGACCCAGTACTTC	CASSPGRGQETQYF	TRBV18	.	TRBJ2-5
TGTGCCAGCAGTTACTCCCGACAGGGGGACCAGCCCCAGCATTTT	CASSYSRQGDQPQHF	TRBV6-6	TRBD1	TRBJ1-5
TGTGCCAGCAGTACCAGGGACACTGATAATTCACCCCTCCACTTT	CASSTRDTDNSPLHF	TRBV27	.	TRBJ1-6
TGTGCCAGCAGTTTGACACCTGACTCCTACGAGCAGTACTTC	CASSLTPDSYEQYF	TRBV28	.	TRBJ2-7
TGTGCCAGCAGCTTGACTAGCGGGGGGTACAATGAGCAGTTCTTC	CASSLTSGGYNEQFF	TRBV5-4	TRBD2	TRBJ2-1
TGTGCCAGCAGCTTCGGTTCCGCGGGCCATAATCAGCCCCAGCATTTT	CASSFGSAGHNQPQHF	TRBV5-6	.	TRBJ1-5
TGTGCCAGCAGCACCTCGACAGGAACCGGGGAGCTGTTTTTT	CASSTSTGTGELFF	TRBV7-2	.	TRBJ2-2
TGTGCCAGCCGGACAGGGTTGGGTTACAATGAGCAGTTCTTC	CASRTGLGYNEQFF	TRBV6-5	TRBD1	TRBJ2-1
TGTGCCAGCCACACAGGGACTGGGGCCAACGTCCTGACTTTC	CASHTGTGANVLTF	TRBV6-5	.	TRBJ2-6
TGTGCCAGCAGTGGGTCGACAGCGACAATCTATGGCTACACCTTC	CASSGSTATIYGYTF	TRBV2	.	TRBJ1-2
TGTGCCAGCAGCCTAGCAGGGGGACCATACGAGCAGTACTTC	CASSLAGGPYEQYF	TRBV11-1	TRBD1	TRBJ2-7
TGTGCCAGCAGTCGCAACAGGGGGCGCAGAGATACGCAGTATTTT	CASSRNRGRRDTQYF	TRBV6-5	TRBD1	TRBJ2-3
TGTGCCACCAAGGAGCGGGGGGCGAACACCGGGGAGCTGTTTTTT	CATKERGANTGELFF	TRBV7-9	TRBD2	TRBJ2-2
TGTGCCAGCAGCCGCGAGCTAGCGGGAGTGGGTAATGAGCAGTTCTTC	CASSRELAGVGNEQFF	TRBV5-4	TRBD2	TRBJ2-1
TGTGCCAGCAGTGCATGGGCAGGGGGTAATCAGCCCCAGCATTTT	CASSAWAGGNQPQHF	TRBV6-1	TRBD1	TRBJ1-5
TGCGCCAGCACCCTAACAGGGGGCCAAGAGACCCAGTACTTC	CASTLTGGQETQYF	TRBV5-1	TRBD1	TRBJ2-5
TGTGCCAGCAGAACTCGACATGGCCCCTACGAGCAGTACTTC	CASRTRHGPYEQYF	TRBV6-6	.	TRBJ2-7
TGTGCCTCTCTACTAGGGGGTTACAATGAGCAGTTCTTC	CASLLGGYNEQFF	TRBV30	.	TRBJ2-1
TGTGCCAGCAGTCCCTCAGGGGGCACCCTATATGGCTACACCTTC	CASSPSGGTLYGYTF	TRBV6-5	TRBD1	TRBJ1-2
TGTGCCAGCTCACCAACAGCCATGAACACTGAAGCTTTCTTT	CASSPTAMNTEAFF	TRBV18	.	TRBJ1-1
TGTGCCAGCAGTTCCACGGGACAGGGTGGGTACGAGCAGTACTTC	CASSSTGQGGYEQYF	TRBV28	TRBD1	TRBJ2-7
TGTGCCAGCTCACCACCGGGGAGTCTGGTCCAGAGCACAGATACGCAGTATTTT	CASSPPGSLVQSTDTQYF	TRBV18	.	TRBJ2-3
TGTGCCAGCAGTGAACGTAGGGGAGGCACTGAAGCTTTCTTT	CASSERRGGTEAFF	TRBV2	.	TRBJ1-1
TGTGCCAGCAGCTTAGGTCGGACGGCGGGAGGAGGTGGCTACACCTTC	CASSLGRTAGGGGYTF	TRBV7-9	.	TRBJ1-2
TGTGCCAGCAGCCGAGGGACTCTTAATTCCGAGCAGTACTTC	CASSRGTLNSEQYF	TRBV7-9	.	TRBJ2-7
TGTGCCAGCAGGGGAAGTGCGGGGAAGGAGACTGAAGCTTTCTTT	CASRGSAGKETEAFF	TRBV6-6	.	TRBJ1-1
TGTGCCAGCAGTTCCGGGACAGGGAACTCACCCCTCCACTTT	CASSSGTGNSPLHF	TRBV6-6	TRBD1	TRBJ1-6
TGTGCCAGCAGTGTGGAGAGGGTGGACACCGGGGAGCTGTTTTTT	CASSVERVDTGELFF	TRBV6-1	.	TRBJ2-2
TGTGCCAGCAGTCGGACAGGAGCGAATCAGCCCCAGCATTTT	CASSRTGANQPQHF	TRBV7-9	TRBD1	TRBJ1-5
TGTGCCACCAGTCCAGGGGTCGAGGGCACTGAAGCTTTCTTT	CATSPGVEGTEAFF	TRBV5-8	.	TRBJ1-1
TGTGCCTGGAGTGAAATAGCGGGTCCGGTTGAGCAGTTCTTC	CAWSEIAGPVEQFF	TRBV30	TRBD2	TRBJ2-1
TGTGCCAGTAGTAAACAGGGGGCCGCCTATGGCTACACCTTC	CASSKQGAAYGYTF	TRBV19	TRBD1	TRBJ1-2
TGCGCCAGCAGCGGGAGCTACGAGCAGTACTTC	CASSGSYEQYF	TRBV5-1	.	TRBJ2-7
TGTGCCAGCAGCTTGGACGGGACAGGGCCTCGAAACATTCAGTACTTC	CASSLDGTGPRNIQYF	TRBV5-4	TRBD1	TRBJ2-4
TGTGCCAGCAGACCGAGACTATATAGCGATACGCAGTATTTT	CASRPRLYSDTQYF	TRBV6-5	.	TRBJ2-3
TGTGCCAGCAGATTGGGACAGGGAGCATATCAGCCCCAGCATTTT	CASRLGQGAYQPQHF	TRBV6-5	TRBD1	TRBJ1-5
TGCGCCAGCAGCTTTTTAGCTGACGAGCAGTACTTC	CASSFLADEQYF	TRBV5-1	.	TRBJ2-7
TGCAGTGTAGCGGGGGGTGGGACAGATACGCAGTATTTT	CSVAGGGTDTQYF	TRBV29-1	TRBD2	TRBJ2-3
TGCGCCAGCAGCCAAGAACAGGGGTTCAATGAGCAGTTCTTC	CASSQEQGFNEQFF	TRBV4-1	TRBD1	TRBJ2-1
TGTGCCAGCAGCATGGGGACTAGCGATCGAGATACGCAGTATTTT	CASSMGTSDRDTQYF	TRBV7-9	TRBD2	TRBJ2-3
TGTGCCAGCAGCTTAGAGGGGATCTCCTACGAGCAGTACTTC	CASSLEGISYEQYF	TRBV7-9	.	TRBJ2-7
TGTGCCAGCACTTTTGCGGGGGGAACCTCCTACGAGCAGTACTTC	CASTFAGGTSYEQYF	TRBV7-9	TRBD2	TRBJ2-7
TGTGCCAGCAGCCCCGGACAGGGGGCTGGTGGGGCCAACGTCCTGACTTTC	CASSPGQGAGGANVLTF	TRBV11-1	TRBD1	TRBJ2-6